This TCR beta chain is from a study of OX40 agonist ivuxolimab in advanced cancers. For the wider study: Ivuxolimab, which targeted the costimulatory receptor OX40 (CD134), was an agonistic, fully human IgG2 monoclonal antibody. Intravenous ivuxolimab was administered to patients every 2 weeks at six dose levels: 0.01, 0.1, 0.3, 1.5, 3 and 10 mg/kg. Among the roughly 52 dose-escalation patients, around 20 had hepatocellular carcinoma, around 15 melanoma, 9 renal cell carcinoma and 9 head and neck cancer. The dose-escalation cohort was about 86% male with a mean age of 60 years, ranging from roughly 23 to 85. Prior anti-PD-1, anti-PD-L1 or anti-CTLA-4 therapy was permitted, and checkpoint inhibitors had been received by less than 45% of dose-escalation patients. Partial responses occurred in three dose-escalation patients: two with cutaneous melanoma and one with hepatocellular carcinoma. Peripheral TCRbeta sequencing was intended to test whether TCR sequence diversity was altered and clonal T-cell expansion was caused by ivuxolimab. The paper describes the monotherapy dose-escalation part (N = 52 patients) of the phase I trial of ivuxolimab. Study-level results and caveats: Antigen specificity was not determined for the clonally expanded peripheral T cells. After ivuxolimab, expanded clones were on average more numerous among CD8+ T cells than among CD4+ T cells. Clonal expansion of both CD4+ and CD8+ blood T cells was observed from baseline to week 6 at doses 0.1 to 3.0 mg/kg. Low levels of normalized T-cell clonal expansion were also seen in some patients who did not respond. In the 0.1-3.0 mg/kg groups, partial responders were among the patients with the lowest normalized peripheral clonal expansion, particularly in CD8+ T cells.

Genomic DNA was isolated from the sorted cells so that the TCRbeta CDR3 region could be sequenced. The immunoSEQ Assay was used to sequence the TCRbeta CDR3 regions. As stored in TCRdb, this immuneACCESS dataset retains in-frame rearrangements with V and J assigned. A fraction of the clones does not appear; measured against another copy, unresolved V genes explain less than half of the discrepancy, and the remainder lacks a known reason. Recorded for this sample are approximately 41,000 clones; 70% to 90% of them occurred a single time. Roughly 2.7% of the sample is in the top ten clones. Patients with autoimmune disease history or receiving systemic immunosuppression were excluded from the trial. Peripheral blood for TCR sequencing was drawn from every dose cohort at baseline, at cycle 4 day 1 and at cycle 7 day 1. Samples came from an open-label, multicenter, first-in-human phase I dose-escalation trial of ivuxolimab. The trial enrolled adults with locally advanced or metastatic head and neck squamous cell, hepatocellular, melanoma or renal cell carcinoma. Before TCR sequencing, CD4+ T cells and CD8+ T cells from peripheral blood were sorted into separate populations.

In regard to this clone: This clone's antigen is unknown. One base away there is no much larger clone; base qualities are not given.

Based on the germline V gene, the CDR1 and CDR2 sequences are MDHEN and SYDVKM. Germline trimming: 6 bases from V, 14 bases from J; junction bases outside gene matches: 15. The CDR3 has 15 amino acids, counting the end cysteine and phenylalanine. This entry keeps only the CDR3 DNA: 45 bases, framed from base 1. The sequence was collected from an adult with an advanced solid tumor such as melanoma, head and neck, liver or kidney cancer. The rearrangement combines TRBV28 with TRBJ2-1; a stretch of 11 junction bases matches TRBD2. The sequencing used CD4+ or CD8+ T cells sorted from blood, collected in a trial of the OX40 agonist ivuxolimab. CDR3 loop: CASSNPGLAAKREFF. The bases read TGTGCCAGCAGCAACCCGGGACTAGCGGCCAAAAGGGAGTTCTTC.